The 27 T cell receptor beta chains given below trace back to one sample, sequenced in a study of blood T cell repertoires in COVID-19. Profiled with immunoSEQ multiplex PCR; TCRdb holds only in-frame clones, not every one. The sample carries about 55,000 clones, 85% to 90% recorded once. The sequenced sample consisted of peripheral blood. Receptors originate from a human donor in a cohort sampled during active COVID-19.

The chain carries TRBV28 and TRBJ1-1; TRBD1 agrees at 7 bases. The CDR3 runs to 15 residues. V trimming: 4 bases; J trimming: 1 base; junction bases outside the gene matches: 6. The germline gives CDR1 MDHEN, CDR2 SYDVKM. The CDR3 is CASSSPGTENTEAFF. Written as DNA, the CDR3 is TGTGCCAGCAGTTCCCCCGGGACAGAGAACACTGAAGCTTTCTTT. Full variable domain (rest looked up from reference TRBV28 and TRBJ1-1): DVKVTQSSRYLVKRTGEKVFLECVQDMDHENMFWYRQDPGLGLRLIYFSYDVKMKEKGDIPEGYSVSREKKERFSLILESASTNQTSMYLCASSSPGTENTEAFFGQGTRLTVV.

The genes are TRBV6-5 and TRBJ2-1; 9 bases line up with TRBD2. CDR1 and CDR2 (germline): MNHEY, SVGAGI. The CDR3 has 14 residues. Germline trimming cut 6 bases from V and 4 bases from J; bases unmatched to any gene: 4. CDR3 amino acids: CASSGTSPYNEQFF. In DNA, the CDR3 is TGTGCCAGCAGCGGGACTAGCCCTTACAATGAGCAGTTCTTC.

The V call is TRBV2, the J call TRBJ1-2; 10 nucleotides align to TRBD1. The trim removed 6 bases at V and 2 bases at J, leaving 12 bases unmatched. Germline V gene lookup returns CDR1 SNHLY and CDR2 FYNNEI. CDR3 size: 17 residues. DNA of the CDR3: TGTGCCAGCAGGAAGGGGACAGGGGTATCCCCCAACTATGGCTACACCTTC. This translates into CASRKGTGVSPNYGYTF.

CDR3 amino acids: CASGSHRGTSYNEQFF. CDR3 coding DNA: TGTGCCAGCGGATCTCACAGGGGCACCTCCTACAATGAGCAGTTCTTC. The rearrangement links TRBV27 to TRBJ2-1; 7 nucleotides agree with TRBD1. Trimming removed 8 bases from V and 0 bases from J; junction bases left unmatched: 10. The CDR3 is 16 residues long. Germline values: CDR1 MNHEY, CDR2 SMNVEV (reference sequence).

This chain links TRBV19 with TRBJ1-2; D possibly corresponds to TRBD1 (6 bases). Between the trimmed V and J ends, which lost 1 base and 4 bases, there was a span of 7 bases. CDR3 length: 13 residues. CDR1 and CDR2 from the germline V gene are LNHDA and SQIVND (reference sequence). The CDR3 region has the DNA TGTGCCAGTAGTATAGGAGGGGGCTATGGCTACACCTTC. Protein: CASSIGGGYGYTF.

The V call is TRBV12-3 or TRBV12-4, the J call TRBJ1-5; no definite D call. This CDR3 is 12 amino acids long. Trimming removed 6 bases from V and 0 bases from J, with 3 bases in between. CDR3 in DNA: TGTGCCAGCAGGTATAGCAATCAGCCCCAGCATTTT. It yields the protein CASRYSNQPQHF.

The gene calls are TRBV28 and TRBJ1-3, with D unresolved. Trimming removed 2 bases at V and 5 bases at J, with 7 bases between. Germline V gene sequence: CDR1 MDHEN, CDR2 SYDVKM. The CDR3 runs to 13 residues. CDR3 sequence (DNA): TGTGCCAGCAGTTTAAATGGCAGAAACACCATATATTTT. Translated, it gives CASSLNGRNTIYF.

This clone was counted only a few times. The V gene is TRBV5-1, the J gene TRBJ1-1; D perhaps matches TRBD1 (6 bases). The V end lost 5 bases, the J end lost 4 bases, and 15 bases lay between the germline ends. The germline CDR1 and CDR2 sequences are SGHRS and YFSETQ. There are 14 residues in the CDR3. The CDR3 loop is CASRLTGDSTEAFF. The DNA for the CDR3 is TGCGCCAGCAGGTTGACAGGCGATAGCACTGAAGCTTTCTTT. The complete variable domain, with remaining parts taken from reference TRBV5-1 and TRBJ1-1, reads KAGVTQTPRYLIKTRGQQVTLSCSPISGHRSVSWYQQTPGQGLQFLFEYFSETQRNKGNFPGRFSGRQFSNSRSEMNVSTLELGDSALYLCASRLTGDSTEAFFGQGTRLTVV.

The chain is built from TRBV9 and TRBJ2-5; 8 bases are a match to TRBD1. Germline loops: CDR1 SGDLS, CDR2 YYNGEE. Unmatched junction bases numbered 10, after V lost 4 bases and J lost 5 bases. The CDR3 extends over 15 amino acids. The CDR3 protein is CASSPGTGQGETQYF. CDR3 coding DNA: TGTGCCAGCAGCCCGGGGACAGGTCAGGGTGAGACCCAGTACTTC.

The chain is built from TRBV19 and TRBJ2-1; 8 nucleotides agree with TRBD2. This CDR3 comprises 13 residues. Trimming took 1 base from V and 9 from J; bases not matched to a gene: 2. In germline, CDR1 is LNHDA, CDR2 SQIVND (reference sequence). The CDR3 DNA sequence: TGTGCCAGTAGTATAGTTGCGGGGGGTGAGCAGTTCTTC. It yields the protein CASSIVAGGEQFF.

The chain recombines TRBV4-2 with TRBJ2-5, with a possible D match to TRBD2 (6 bases). Germline-derived CDR1 and CDR2 are LGHNA and YNFKEQ. The V end was cut by 0 bases, the J end by 7 bases, with 12 bases between. The CDR3 spans 14 residues. The CDR3 is CASSQEPGDVTQYF. Written as DNA, the CDR3 is TGTGCCAGCAGCCAAGAGCCGGGAGATGTGACCCAGTACTTC.

This clone showed up just once. This chain links TRBV11-2 with TRBJ1-3, with a tentative D call TRBD1 (6 bases). V shed 0 bases and J shed 2 bases, with 17 bases lying between them. The CDR3 runs to 18 residues. Germline CDR1 is SGHAT and CDR2 is FQNNGV. This chain's CDR3 is CASSLETGIDIPGNTIYF. For the CDR3, the DNA is TGTGCCAGCAGCTTAGAAACAGGGATCGATATACCTGGAAACACCATATATTTT.

The chain employs TRBV6-1 and TRBJ1-5, with TRBD1 identical over 8 bases. After removal of 2 bases from V and 7 bases from J, the junction contained 10 bases not matched to a gene. This CDR3 is built from 16 residues. Germline V lookup: CDR1 MNHNS, CDR2 SASEGT. DNA for the CDR3: TGTGCCAGCAGTGAATTTGGGCAGGGGGCAAGACAGCCCCAGCATTTT. This encodes CASSEFGQGARQPQHF.

The V gene is TRBV6-5, the J gene TRBJ1-2; 9 bases line up with TRBD1. CDR3 length: 14 amino acids. V trimming: 7 bases; J trimming: 4 bases; junction bases outside the gene matches: 7. CDR1 and CDR2 (germline): MNHEY, SVGAGI. The CDR3 region has the DNA TGTGCCAGCAATACTCCGGGACAGGGCTATGGCTACACCTTC. It codes for CASNTPGQGYGYTF.

This chain joins TRBV18 and TRBJ1-1; 7 nucleotides line up with TRBD1. The CDR3 covers 14 residues. In germline, CDR1 is KGHSH, CDR2 LQKENI. Trimming at V came to 3 bases and at J to 2 bases, leaving 3 bases not matched to a gene. CDR3 sequence (DNA): TGTGCCAGCTCACCCCGACAGGGAAACACTGAAGCTTTCTTT. It yields the protein CASSPRQGNTEAFF.

The V and J genes are TRBV3-1 (or the pseudogene TRBV3-2) and TRBJ1-6; possible D gene TRBD1, 5 bases. CDR3 length equals 19 residues. CDR1 LGHDT and CDR2 YNNKEL come from the germline V gene (reference sequence). The ends were cut back, 1 base at V and 6 bases at J, with 22 bases in the middle. CDR3 DNA sequence: TGTGCCAGCAGCCAAGGTTCTTCGGCCAGGGCTTTCGTTAATTCACCCCTCCACTTT. Encoded protein: CASSQGSSARAFVNSPLHF.

The rearrangement uses TRBV5-4 and TRBJ1-1; 10 bases map to TRBD1. The CDR3 sequence is 16 residues long. V lost 0 bases, J lost 7 bases, and 9 bases stayed unmatched. Germline V CDR1 and CDR2: SGHNT, YYREEE (reference sequence). In nucleotides, the CDR3 is TGTGCCAGCAGCTTGGCGAGGGGACAGGGGACTGGTGAAGCTTTCTTT. Its protein product is CASSLARGQGTGEAFF.

The genes are TRBV3-1 (or the pseudogene TRBV3-2) and TRBJ2-7; no definite D call. The V and J ends lost 0 bases and 4 bases respectively, with 4 bases between them. The CDR3 sequence is 12 residues long. Germline CDR1 reads LGHDT; CDR2 reads YNNKEL (reference sequence). CDR3 sequence reads: CASSQDRYEQYF. In DNA, the CDR3 is TGTGCCAGCAGCCAAGATCGGTACGAGCAGTACTTC.

The chain combines TRBV29-1 with TRBJ2-1, with TRBD2 matching 10 bases. This CDR3 spans 14 amino acids. The trim removed 4 bases at V and 9 bases at J, leaving 9 bases unmatched. Germline assignment: CDR1 SQVTM and CDR2 ANQGSEA. CDR3: CSVAASGRSGEQFF. The DNA for the CDR3 is TGCAGCGTTGCCGCTAGCGGGAGATCCGGTGAGCAGTTCTTC.

This chain uses TRBV3-1 (or the pseudogene TRBV3-2) with TRBJ1-6; 11 bases line up with TRBD1. The germline V gene encodes CDR1 LGHDT and CDR2 YNNKEL (reference sequence). V shed 4 bases, J shed 10 bases, and the junction held 6 bases outside the gene matches. CDR3 length: 15 amino acids. CDR3 protein: CASSRTGGAGSPLHF. The CDR3 DNA reads TGTGCCAGCAGCCGGACAGGGGGCGCCGGATCACCCCTCCACTTT.

This clone was seen just once. The CDR3 sequence is CASSRRGAEGTGELFF. The DNA of the CDR3 is TGTGCCAGCAGCCGGCGGGGGGCGGAGGGCACCGGGGAGCTGTTTTTT. J is TRBJ2-2 and V is TRBV3-1 (or the pseudogene TRBV3-2); TRBD2 agrees at 8 bases. CDR3 length: 16 residues. Germline V gene data show CDR1 as LGHDT and CDR2 as YNNKEL (reference sequence). V lost 4 bases, J lost 4 bases, and 8 bases stayed unmatched.

V is TRBV11-2 and J is TRBJ1-6; TRBD1 might be the D (6 bases). CDR3 length: 15 residues. Per germline, CDR1 SGHAT and CDR2 FQNNGV. Trimming cost V 4 bases and J 6 bases, with 13 bases left between them. CDR3 DNA: TGTGCCAGCAGCTCCACGGACAGTTTTAATTCACCCCTCCACTTT. As protein: CASSSTDSFNSPLHF.

The chain uses TRBV3-1 (or the pseudogene TRBV3-2) and TRBJ1-3, with 7 bases that match TRBD1. Germline-derived CDR1 and CDR2 are LGHDT and YNNKEL (reference sequence). The CDR3 covers 16 residues. The V and J ends lost 1 base and 1 base, in that order; junction bases with no gene match: 4. The DNA for the CDR3 is TGTGCCAGCAGCCAAGCGGGCAGGGGGTCTGGAAACACCATATATTTT. Translation: CASSQAGRGSGNTIYF.

DNA of the CDR3: TGTGCCAGCAGTTACTTCGGGGGGAGTGCGACAGATACGCAGTATTTT. Amino acids: CASSYFGGSATDTQYF. The chain employs TRBV6-6 and TRBJ2-3, with 7 bases that match TRBD2. J gave up 3 bases and V 1 base, and 7 bases lay outside the gene matches. Germline V CDR1 and CDR2: MNHNY, SVGAGI (reference sequence). The CDR3 has 16 residues.

This chain uses TRBV6-5 with TRBJ2-7; a possible D gene is TRBD2 (6 bases). V lost 11 bases and J lost 2, with 13 bases in between. Per germline, CDR1 MNHEY and CDR2 SVGAGI. The CDR3 covers 12 residues. The CDR3 region is CASGTGAYEQYF. In DNA form, the CDR3 reads TGTGCCTCCGGGACGGGAGCCTACGAGCAGTACTTC.

J is TRBJ2-2 and V is TRBV5-1, with 9 bases aligning to TRBD2. Trimming removed 4 bases from V and 5 bases from J; junction bases left unmatched: 12. The germline CDR1 and CDR2 sequences are SGHRS and YFSETQ. The CDR3 is 17 amino acids. CDR3 in DNA: TGCGCCAGCAGCCCGGACCCGGGACTAGCTGGGACCGGGGAGCTGTTTTTT. It is translated as CASSPDPGLAGTGELFF.

This clone was seen just once. The genes are TRBV9 and TRBJ2-5, with 7 bases identical to TRBD2. CDR3 length: 15 amino acids. The germline CDR1 and CDR2 sequences are SGDLS and YYNGEE. The V and J ends lost 0 bases and 5 bases, in that order; junction bases with no gene match: 7. CDR3 nucleotides: TGTGCCAGCAGCGTAGATACGGGGGGTCGGGAGACCCAGTACTTC. Protein sequence: CASSVDTGGRETQYF.